A single sample is the source of the 16 T cell receptor beta chains below, sequenced in a study of OX40 agonist ivuxolimab in advanced cancers. Sequencing used immunoSEQ multiplex PCR; TCRdb keeps in-frame clones, though not all of them. The sample has roughly 140,000 clones, 94% seen once; the top ten hold under 0.4%. The source was CD4+ or CD8+ T cells sorted from blood, collected in a trial of the OX40 agonist ivuxolimab. These TCRs come from an adult with an advanced solid tumor such as melanoma, head and neck, liver or kidney cancer.

This clone was detected a few times. The chain links TRBV4-1 to TRBJ1-2; maybe TRBD1 (6 bases). The CDR3 is made up of 14 amino acids. Germline CDR1 and CDR2: MGHRA and YSYEKL. Trimming shortened V by 5 bases and J by 8 bases, and 18 bases separated the two germline ends. The CDR3 region has the DNA TGCGCCAGCAGCTATATGGACAGTGTTGGAGGCTACACCTTC. This translates into CASSYMDSVGGYTF.

The CDR3 DNA reads as TGTGCAAGTCGCTTGTACTGGCAGGGAAACGACGAGCAGTACTTC. Encoded protein: CASRLYWQGNDEQYF. This rearrangement joins TRBV12-2 to TRBJ2-7; the D call of TRBD1 is as the table states it, not checked on the DNA. TRBV12-2 constitutes a pseudogene. The CDR3 runs to 15 residues.

The chain recombines TRBV9 with TRBJ2-1, with D maybe TRBD2 (7 bases). CDR1 is SGDLS, CDR2 YYNGEE, per germline. The CDR3 has 15 residues. Trimming shortened V by 0 bases and J by 5 bases, and 12 bases separated the two germline ends. The CDR3 DNA follows: TGTGCCAGCAGCGTAGCCGCGGGGGCCGACAATGAGCAGTTCTTC. This translates into CASSVAAGADNEQFF.

This chain joins TRBV5-1 and TRBJ1-2, with 8 bases that match TRBD1. J gave up 8 bases and V 5 bases, and 11 bases lay outside the gene matches. The CDR3 totals 14 residues. Germline V CDR1 and CDR2: SGHRS, YFSETQ. CDR3 protein: CASRPSTGDGGYTF. The CDR3 DNA follows: TGCGCCAGCAGACCCTCGACAGGGGACGGAGGCTACACCTTC.

This chain joins TRBV18 and TRBJ1-6; TRBD1 might be the D (6 bases). Trimming stripped 1 base from V and 5 bases from J, with 18 bases between. Per the germline V gene, CDR1 is KGHSH and CDR2 is LQKENI. The CDR3 has 18 residues. The CDR3 DNA sequence: TGTGCCAGCTCACCACTGTCCCCGTGGGGGCAAAATAATTCACCCCTCCACTTT. Translated: CASSPLSPWGQNNSPLHF.

The chain carries TRBV6-5 and TRBJ1-4, with a tentative D call TRBD1 (5 bases). Per the germline V gene, CDR1 is MNHEY and CDR2 is SVGAGI. This CDR3 contains 13 residues. The CDR3 coding sequence is TGTCACTCCCGTAAGGGATTAAGGGGAAAACTGTTTTTT. Its protein is CHSRKGLRGKLFF.

V usage is TRBV18 and J usage is TRBJ2-7, with D unclear. Between the trimmed V and J ends, which lost 3 bases and 3 bases, there was a span of 6 bases. Germline values: CDR1 KGHSH, CDR2 LQKENI. The CDR3 extends over 12 amino acids. The CDR3 reads CASSPSLYEQYF. CDR3 DNA: TGTGCCAGCTCACCGTCTCTCTACGAGCAGTACTTC.

V usage is TRBV5-6 and J usage is TRBJ1-3; perhaps TRBD1 as D (5 bases). CDR3 length equals 13 residues. Germline CDR1 reads SGHDT; CDR2 reads YYEEEE. Trimming shortened V by 4 bases and J by 2 bases, and 7 bases separated the two germline ends. For the CDR3, the DNA is TGTGCCAGCAGCCTGGACACTGGAAACACCATATATTTT. The encoded protein is CASSLDTGNTIYF.

The chain employs TRBV6-5 and TRBJ1-1, with 9 bases that match TRBD1. J gave up 4 bases and V 6 bases, and 9 bases lay outside the gene matches. Looked up from germline, CDR1 is MNHEY and CDR2 is SVGAGI. This CDR3 comprises 15 residues. The CDR3: CASRRPGGQGTEAFF. In DNA form, the CDR3 reads TGTGCCAGCAGACGCCCCGGGGGACAGGGCACTGAAGCTTTCTTT.

This chain joins TRBV5-1 and TRBJ2-7; D is unresolved. CDR3 length: 12 residues. Germline CDR1 reads SGHRS; CDR2 reads YFSETQ. With 7 bases removed from V and 3 bases from J, the gap between germline ends came to 11 bases. This CDR3 reads CASGRDLYEQYF. The CDR3 DNA reads as TGCGCCAGCGGCCGAGACCTCTACGAGCAGTACTTC.

This chain connects TRBV7-8 to TRBJ2-4, with TRBD1 as a possible D gene (5 bases). Trimming shortened V by 1 base and J by 3 bases, and 10 bases separated the two germline ends. The CDR3 spans 15 residues. Germline lookup yields CDR1 SGHVS and CDR2 FQNEAQ. The chain's CDR3 is CASSLGTSGKNIQYF. CDR3 in DNA: TGTGCCAGCAGCTTAGGGACATCCGGCAAAAACATTCAGTACTTC.

The V and J genes are TRBV6-6 and TRBJ2-7, with unresolved D. Looked up from germline, CDR1 is MNHNY and CDR2 is SVGAGI (reference sequence). V was clipped by 8 bases and J by 5 bases, with 22 bases between them. The CDR3 length is 15 residues. CDR3: CASAAWDFSRHEQYF. In nucleotides, the CDR3 is TGTGCCAGCGCAGCGTGGGATTTCTCTCGGCACGAGCAGTACTTC.

V gene TRBV7-8 combines with J gene TRBJ2-3; unclear D gene. Between the trimmed V and J ends, which lost 3 bases and 2 bases, there was a span of 9 bases. Germline assignment: CDR1 SGHVS and CDR2 FQNEAQ. The CDR3 extends over 14 amino acids. In DNA, the CDR3 is TGTGCCAGCAGCTTCGGACGGATCACAGATACGCAGTATTTT. Translated, it gives CASSFGRITDTQYF.

This clone showed up just once. DNA for the CDR3: TGTGCCAGCAGTTATAGCGGGACCATAGAGACCCAGTACTTC. The encoded protein is CASSYSGTIETQYF. The V call is TRBV28, the J call TRBJ2-5; 8 bases map to TRBD2. There are 14 residues in the CDR3. Germline CDR1 is MDHEN and CDR2 is SYDVKM. Unmatched junction bases numbered 5, after V lost 4 bases and J lost 4 bases.

This rearrangement joins TRBV7-3 to TRBJ2-1, with a weak D call TRBD2 (5 bases). The length of the CDR3 is 15 residues. CDR1 and CDR2 (germline): SGHTA, FQGTGA. With 1 base removed from V and 8 bases from J, the gap between germline ends came to 15 bases. CDR3 DNA: TGTGCCAGCAGCTTAAGGGGAGCAAGTAGGCATGAGCAGTTCTTC. Translated: CASSLRGASRHEQFF.

The rearrangement links TRBV5-1 to TRBJ2-1; D gene uncertain. The CDR3 length is 13 residues. CDR1 SGHRS and CDR2 YFSETQ come from the germline V gene. V was pared by 5 bases and J by 4 bases, with 10 bases between. The CDR3 region has the DNA TGCGCCAGCAGAACGACTGAATACAATGAGCAGTTCTTC. It specifies CASRTTEYNEQFF.